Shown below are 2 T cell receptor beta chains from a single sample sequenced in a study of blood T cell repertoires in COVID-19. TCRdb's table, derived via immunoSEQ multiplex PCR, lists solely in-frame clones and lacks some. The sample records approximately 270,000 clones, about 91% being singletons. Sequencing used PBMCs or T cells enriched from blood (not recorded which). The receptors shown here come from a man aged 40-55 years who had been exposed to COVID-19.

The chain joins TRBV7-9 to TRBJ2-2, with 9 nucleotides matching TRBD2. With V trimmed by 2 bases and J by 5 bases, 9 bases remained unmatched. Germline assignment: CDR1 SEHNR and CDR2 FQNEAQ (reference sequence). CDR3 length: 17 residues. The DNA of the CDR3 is TGTGCCAGCAGCTTATTGTCGGGGACTAGCTTTACCGGGGAGCTGTTTTTT. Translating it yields CASSLLSGTSFTGELFF.

CDR3 in amino acids: CASSLGRGTGELFF. The CDR3 nucleotides are TGTGCCAGCAGCTTAGGGCGGGGGACCGGGGAGCTGTTTTTT. The chain has TRBV11-2 and TRBJ2-2, with 7 bases that match TRBD2. Per the germline V gene, CDR1 is SGHAT and CDR2 is FQNNGV. This CDR3 spans 14 amino acids. V shed 1 base, J shed 5 bases, and the junction held 1 base outside the gene matches.